This T cell receptor beta chain stems from a study of T cells in Graves' hyperthyroidism and ophthalmopathy. Germline CDR1 and CDR2: LNHDA and SQIVND (reference sequence). The CDR3 has 15 residues. V was cut by 4 bases and J by 7 bases, with 17 bases left in between. From RNA transcripts, TCR beta CDR3 regions were amplified. The primer set for the first-round RT-PCR of the TCR CDR3 was HTBI. A single record per CDR3 protein comes from TCRdb applying MiXCR to the multiplex PCR reads. The sample yields hundreds of thousands of distinct CDR3 sequences, approximately 14% seen once. This clonotype was sampled from a woman younger than 35 with Graves' hyperthyroidism. The chain joins TRBV19 to TRBJ2-1; a weak D match, TRBD2 (6 bases). Sequencing input: blood. The CDR3 DNA is TGTGCCAGTAGTACCTCGATAGCGACTAGGAATGAGCAGTTCTTC. Translation: CASSTSIATRNEQFF.